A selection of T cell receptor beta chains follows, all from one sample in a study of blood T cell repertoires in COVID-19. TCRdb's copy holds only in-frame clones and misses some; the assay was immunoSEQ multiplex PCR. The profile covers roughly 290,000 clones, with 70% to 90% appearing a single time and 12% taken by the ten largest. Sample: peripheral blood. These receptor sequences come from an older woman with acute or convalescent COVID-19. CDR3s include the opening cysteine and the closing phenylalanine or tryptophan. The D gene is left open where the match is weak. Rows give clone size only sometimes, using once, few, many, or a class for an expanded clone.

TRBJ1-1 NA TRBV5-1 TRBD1 TGCGCCAGCAATACTTGGCCGGGACAGGGGCAGATGAACACTGAAGCTTTCTTT CASNTWPGQGQMNTEAFF
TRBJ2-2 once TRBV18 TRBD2 TGTGCCAGCTCACCACCGGCGGGGGGGAACGAATCGAACACCGGGGAGCTGTTTTTT CASSPPAGGNESNTGELFF
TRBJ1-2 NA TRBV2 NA TGTGCCAGCAGTGAAGGGCAGGGGTATGGCTACACCTTC CASSEGQGYGYTF
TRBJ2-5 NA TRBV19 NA TGTGCCAGTAGTATGACTACAAGGGATGGGACCCAGTACTTC CASSMTTRDGTQYF
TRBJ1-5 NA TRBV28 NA TGTGCCAGCACTTTGTTTCAGGGGATGTTGCAGCCCCAGCATTTT CASTLFQGMLQPQHF
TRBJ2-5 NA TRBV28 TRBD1 TGTGCCAGCAAGACAGGGGGGAAGACCCAGTACTTC CASKTGGKTQYF
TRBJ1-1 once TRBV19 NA TGTGCCAGTAGTATTGTGGTCCGGGCGGGGGCCGACACTGAAGCTTTCTTT CASSIVVRAGADTEAFF
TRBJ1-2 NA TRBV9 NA TGTGCCAGCAGCTCAAAGCAGGGGCGCAGCCTCTATGGCTACACCTTC CASSSKQGRSLYGYTF
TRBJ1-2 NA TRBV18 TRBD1 TGTGCCAGCTCACCGGGACAGGGAACGAGTGGCTACACCTTC CASSPGQGTSGYTF
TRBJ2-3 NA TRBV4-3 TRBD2 TGCGCCAGCAGCACGCTAGCGGACAGCACAGATACGCAGTATTTT CASSTLADSTDTQYF
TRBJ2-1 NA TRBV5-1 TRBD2 TGCGCCAGCAGCTTGGTTCACGCTAGCGGGGGGCGCCGTAGCTCCTACAATGAGCAGTTCTTC CASSLVHASGGRRSSYNEQFF
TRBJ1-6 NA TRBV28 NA TGTGCCAGCAGTCTCAGGGAAGTAAATTCACCCCTCCACTTT CASSLREVNSPLHF
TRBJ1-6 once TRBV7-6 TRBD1 TGTGCCAGCAGCTTAGCAAGGGGGCAGGATTCACCCCTCCACTTT CASSLARGQDSPLHF
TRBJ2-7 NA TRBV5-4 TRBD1 TGTGCCAGCAGCCCTAGACAGGGGGGAAGCTCCTACGAGCAGTACTTC CASSPRQGGSSYEQYF
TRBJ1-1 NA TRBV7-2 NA TGTGCCAGCAACCGAGGCGTGAACACTGAAGCTTTCTTT CASNRGVNTEAFF
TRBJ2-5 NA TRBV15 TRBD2 TGTGCCACCAGCATAAGACTAGCGGAGCAAGAGACCCAGTACTTC CATSIRLAEQETQYF
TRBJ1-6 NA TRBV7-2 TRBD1 TGTGCCAGCAGCCCCTCCGACAGGGGGCCGCGTTCACCCCTCCACTTT CASSPSDRGPRSPLHF
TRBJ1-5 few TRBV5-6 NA TGTGCCAGCAGCTTGGCGGGGGGGAGCCAGCCCCAGCATTTT CASSLAGGSQPQHF
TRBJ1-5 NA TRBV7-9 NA TGTGCCAGCAGCTCCTGGGGGGGGGAGAATCAGCCCCAGCATTTT CASSSWGGENQPQHF
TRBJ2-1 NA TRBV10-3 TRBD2 TGTGCCATCAGTGAGTCCTGGACTAGCGGGAGGAATGAGCAGTTCTTC CAISESWTSGRNEQFF
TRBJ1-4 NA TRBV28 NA TGTGCCAGCAAACGGGGGGGCAATGAAAAACTGTTTTTT CASKRGGNEKLFF
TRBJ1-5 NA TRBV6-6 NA TGTGCCAGCAGTTCGATCCAGGGGAATCAGCCCCAGCATTTT CASSSIQGNQPQHF